Listed below are T cell receptor beta chains from one sample, sequenced in a study of response to subunit inactivated influenza vaccine. MiXCR was run by TCRdb on the RT-PCR reads, yielding one entry per CDR3 protein. The sample includes roughly 500,000 distinct CDR3 sequences, around 25% seen only once; the top ten take 1.5% to 2%. The material was CD4+ T cells sorted from PBMCs, obtained around 5 days after vaccination. All receptors derive from a man in his fifties or sixties who received an inactivated influenza vaccine. Both conserved end residues are trimmed from each CDR3.

V: TRBV7-2; J: TRBJ2-7; CDR3: ASSLVGTGIYEQY
V: TRBV7-2; J: TRBJ2-4; CDR3: ASSLKGSNIQY
V: TRBV28; J: TRBJ2-7; CDR3: ASSSPGQGNYEQY
V: TRBV2; J: TRBJ2-5; CDR3: ASTDQRGETQY
V: TRBV15; J: TRBJ2-7; CDR3: ATSRGGTGSYEQY
V: TRBV5-1; J: TRBJ1-6; CDR3: ASTPSPGNSPLH
V: TRBV7-2; J: TRBJ2-5; CDR3: ASSPLAGGRETQY
V: TRBV20-1; J: TRBJ2-7; CDR3: SARDRRYSLSYEQY
V: TRBV15; J: TRBJ1-2; CDR3: ATSRDPGAGRDTYGYT
V: TRBV2; J: TRBJ1-4; CDR3: ASGPLGTGNEKLF
V: TRBV7-2; J: TRBJ2-1; CDR3: ASGILYEQF
V: TRBV4-3; J: TRBJ1-5; CDR3: ASSQDLADYSNQPQH
V: TRBV24-1; J: TRBJ2-2; CDR3: ATSDPQRGDNTGELF
V: TRBV29-1; J: TRBJ1-1; CDR3: SVFSQGGPNTEAF
V: TRBV12-3/TRBV12-4; J: TRBJ2-3; CDR3: ASSLVGGPQDTQY
V: TRBV7-2; J: TRBJ2-7; CDR3: ASSLGAGDSTIGQY
V: TRBV3-1; J: TRBJ2-7; CDR3: ASSQTGGFSYEQY
V: TRBV6-6; J: TRBJ1-1; CDR3: ASSYPSRTEAF
V: TRBV5-1; J: TRBJ2-1; CDR3: ASSLDTPRYNEQF
V: TRBV30; J: TRBJ2-3; CDR3: AWSLLTDTQY
V: TRBV6-5; J: TRBJ2-3; CDR3: ASSHPSGEQY
V: TRBV7-9; J: TRBJ2-6; CDR3: ASSPLGGASVLT
V: TRBV5-5; J: TRBJ2-5; CDR3: ASSPGLAAQY
V: TRBV7-2; J: TRBJ1-1; CDR3: ASSSYTGHTEAF
V: TRBV4-1; J: TRBJ1-2; CDR3: ASSQEYRDHGYT
V: TRBV11-2; J: TRBJ1-1; CDR3: ASSLRDGAEAF
V: TRBV12-3/TRBV12-4; J: TRBJ1-4; CDR3: ASRGQLNEKLF
V: TRBV6-2/TRBV6-3; J: TRBJ2-1; CDR3: ASSILAGSYNEQF
V: TRBV5-1; J: TRBJ2-5; CDR3: ASSRLWGREETQY
V: TRBV18; J: TRBJ1-5; CDR3: ASSPPGQRQPQH
V: TRBV6-5; J: TRBJ2-5; CDR3: ASSSDYSGQETQY
V: TRBV19; J: TRBJ2-5; CDR3: ASSESSGLAGGETQY
V: TRBV10-3; J: TRBJ2-1; CDR3: AISESGQAYNEQF
V: TRBV12-2; J: TRBJ2-7; CDR3: ASRLEWGGFRSYEQY
V: TRBV7-6; J: TRBJ2-7; CDR3: ASSSPLGGGEQY
V: TRBV3-1; J: TRBJ2-3; CDR3: ASSQGLPLLTDTQY
V: TRBV20-1; J: TRBJ2-7; CDR3: SASSAAVDYEQY
V: TRBV7-9; J: TRBJ1-5; CDR3: ASSSGQGGLGQPQH
V: TRBV12-3/TRBV12-4; J: TRBJ1-6; CDR3: ASRRDGYYSPLH
V: TRBV12-3/TRBV12-4; J: TRBJ1-1; CDR3: ASSQGQANTEAF
V: TRBV12-3/TRBV12-4; J: TRBJ1-1; CDR3: ASSPATGLSEAF
V: TRBV4-2; J: TRBJ2-5; CDR3: ASSQGLQQETQY
V: TRBV29-1; J: TRBJ2-7; CDR3: SVGTGVSYEQY
V: TRBV7-2; J: TRBJ2-1; CDR3: ATGQGTGHEQF
V: TRBV7-9; J: TRBJ2-1; CDR3: ASSSDGQFGNEQF
V: TRBV5-6; J: TRBJ2-7; CDR3: ASSKTEWDREQY
V: TRBV7-6; J: TRBJ2-7; CDR3: ASSLAHPGTGGYEQY
V: TRBV6-1; J: TRBJ1-2; CDR3: ASRDRPYGYT
V: TRBV5-1; J: TRBJ2-7; CDR3: ASSLMGSGVSYEQY
V: TRBV11-2; J: TRBJ2-5; CDR3: ASSLGLGPRETQY
V: TRBV6-5; J: TRBJ2-1; CDR3: ASSYTQGVNNEQF